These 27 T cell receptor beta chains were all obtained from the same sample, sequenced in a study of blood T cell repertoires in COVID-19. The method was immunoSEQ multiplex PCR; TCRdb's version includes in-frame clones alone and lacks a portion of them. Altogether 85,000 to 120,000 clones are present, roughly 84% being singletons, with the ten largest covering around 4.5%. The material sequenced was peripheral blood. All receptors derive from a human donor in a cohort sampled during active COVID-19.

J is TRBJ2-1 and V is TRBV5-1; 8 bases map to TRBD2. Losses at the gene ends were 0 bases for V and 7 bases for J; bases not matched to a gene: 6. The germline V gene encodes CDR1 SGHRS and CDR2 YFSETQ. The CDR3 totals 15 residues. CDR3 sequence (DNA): TGCGCCAGCAGCTTGGGACCGGGGGGGCAGAATGAGCAGTTCTTC. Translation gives CASSLGPGGQNEQFF.

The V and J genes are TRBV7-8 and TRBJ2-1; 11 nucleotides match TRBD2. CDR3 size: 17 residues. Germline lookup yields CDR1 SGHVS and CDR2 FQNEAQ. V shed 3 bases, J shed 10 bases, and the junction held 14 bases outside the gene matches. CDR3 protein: CASSFPSIAGGDVEQFF. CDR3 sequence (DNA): TGTGCCAGCAGCTTCCCCTCAATAGCGGGGGGGGATGTGGAGCAGTTCTTC. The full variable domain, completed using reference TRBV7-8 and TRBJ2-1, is GAGVSQSPRYKVAKRGQDVALRCDPISGHVSLFWYQQALGQGPEFLTYFQNEAQLDKSGLPSDRFFAERPEGSVSTLKIQRTQQEDSAVYLCASSFPSIAGGDVEQFFGPGTRLTVL.

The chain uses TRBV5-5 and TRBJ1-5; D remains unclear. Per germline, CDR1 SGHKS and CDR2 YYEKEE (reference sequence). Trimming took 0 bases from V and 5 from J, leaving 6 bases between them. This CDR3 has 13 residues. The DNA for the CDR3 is TGTGCCAGCAGCTTGGGATCGGATCAGCCCCAGCATTTT. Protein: CASSLGSDQPQHF.

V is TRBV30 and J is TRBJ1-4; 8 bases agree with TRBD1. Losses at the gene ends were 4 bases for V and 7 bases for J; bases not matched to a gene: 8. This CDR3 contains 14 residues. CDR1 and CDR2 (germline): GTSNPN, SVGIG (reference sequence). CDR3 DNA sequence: TGTGCCTGGACACACGGACAGGGAGGTGAAAAACTGTTTTTT. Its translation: CAWTHGQGGEKLFF.

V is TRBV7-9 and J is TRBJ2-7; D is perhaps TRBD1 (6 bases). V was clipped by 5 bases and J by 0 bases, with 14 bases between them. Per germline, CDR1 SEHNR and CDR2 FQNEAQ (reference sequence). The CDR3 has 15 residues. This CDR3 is CASSAPGAPSYEQYF. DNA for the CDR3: TGTGCCAGCAGCGCTCCAGGGGCACCCTCCTACGAGCAGTACTTC.

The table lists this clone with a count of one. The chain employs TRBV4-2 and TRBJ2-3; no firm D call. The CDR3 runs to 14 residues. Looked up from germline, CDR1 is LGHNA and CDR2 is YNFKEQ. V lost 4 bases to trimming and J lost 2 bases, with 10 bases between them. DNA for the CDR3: TGTGCCAGCAGCCGCGCCACCCCCACAGATACGCAGTATTTT. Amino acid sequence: CASSRATPTDTQYF.

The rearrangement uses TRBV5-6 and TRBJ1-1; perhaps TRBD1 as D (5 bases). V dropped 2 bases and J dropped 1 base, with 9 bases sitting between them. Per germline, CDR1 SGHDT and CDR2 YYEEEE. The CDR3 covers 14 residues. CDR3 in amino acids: CASSFDRRNTEAFF. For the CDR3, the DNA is TGTGCCAGCAGCTTTGACAGAAGGAACACTGAAGCTTTCTTT.

CDR3 loop: CASTSTDTQYF. CDR3 nucleotides: TGTGCCAGCACAAGCACAGATACGCAGTATTTT. V and J are TRBV28 and TRBJ2-3; D is unclear. The germline gives CDR1 MDHEN, CDR2 SYDVKM. V lost 7 bases and J 0 bases, leaving 2 bases between the germline ends. This CDR3 spans 11 amino acids.

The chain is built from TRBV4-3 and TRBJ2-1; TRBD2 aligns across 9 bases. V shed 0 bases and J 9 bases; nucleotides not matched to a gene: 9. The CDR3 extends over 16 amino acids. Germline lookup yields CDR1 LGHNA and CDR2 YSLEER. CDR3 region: CASSQDYGTSLSEQFF. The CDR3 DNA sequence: TGCGCCAGCAGCCAAGATTACGGGACTAGCCTCAGTGAGCAGTTCTTC.

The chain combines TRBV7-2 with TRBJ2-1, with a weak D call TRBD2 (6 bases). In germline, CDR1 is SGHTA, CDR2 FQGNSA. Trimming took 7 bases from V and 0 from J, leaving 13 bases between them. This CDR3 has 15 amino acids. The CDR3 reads CASTRGGSSYNEQFF. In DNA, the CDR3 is TGTGCCAGCACCCGTGGGGGGAGCTCCTACAATGAGCAGTTCTTC.

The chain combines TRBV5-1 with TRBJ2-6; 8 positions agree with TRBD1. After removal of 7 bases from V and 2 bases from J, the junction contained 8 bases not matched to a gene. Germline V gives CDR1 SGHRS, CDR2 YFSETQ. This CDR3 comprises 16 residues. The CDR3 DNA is TGCGCCAGCGGAGAGCAGGGGGCCCCTGGGGCCAACGTCCTGACTTTC. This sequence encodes CASGEQGAPGANVLTF.

The CDR3, as DNA: TGTGCCAGCAGTGAGCCCACCCGCTCCTACAATGAGCAGTTCTTC. Amino acids: CASSEPTRSYNEQFF. The chain employs TRBV28 and TRBJ2-1; the D is unclear. The germline CDR1 and CDR2 sequences are MDHEN and SYDVKM. The CDR3 totals 15 residues. V lost 5 bases and J 0 bases, leaving 11 bases between the germline ends.

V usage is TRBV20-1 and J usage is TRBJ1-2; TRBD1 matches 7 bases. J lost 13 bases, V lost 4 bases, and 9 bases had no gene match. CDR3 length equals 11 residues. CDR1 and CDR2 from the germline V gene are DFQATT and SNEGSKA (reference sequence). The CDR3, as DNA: TGCAGTGCTACTCGACAGGGCTCAATCACCTTC. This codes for CSATRQGSITF.

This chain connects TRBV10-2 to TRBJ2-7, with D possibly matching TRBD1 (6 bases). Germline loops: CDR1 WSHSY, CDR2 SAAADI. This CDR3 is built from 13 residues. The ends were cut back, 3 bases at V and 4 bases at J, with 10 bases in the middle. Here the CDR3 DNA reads TGCGCCAGCAGTGAATACAGGGCTTACGAGCAGTACTTC. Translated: CASSEYRAYEQYF.

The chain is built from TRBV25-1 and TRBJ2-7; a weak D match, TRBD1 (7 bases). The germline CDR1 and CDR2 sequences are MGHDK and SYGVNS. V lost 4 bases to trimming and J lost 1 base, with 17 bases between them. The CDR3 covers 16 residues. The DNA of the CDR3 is TGTGCCAGCAGTGGGTTCCGCGGGACAGTATCCTACGAGCAGTACTTC. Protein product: CASSGFRGTVSYEQYF.

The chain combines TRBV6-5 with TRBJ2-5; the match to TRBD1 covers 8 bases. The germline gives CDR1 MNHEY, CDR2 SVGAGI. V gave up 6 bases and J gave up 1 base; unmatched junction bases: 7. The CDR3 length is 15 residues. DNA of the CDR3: TGTGCCAGCAGACGGACAGGGTTTTCCCAAGAGACCCAGTACTTC. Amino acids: CASRRTGFSQETQYF.

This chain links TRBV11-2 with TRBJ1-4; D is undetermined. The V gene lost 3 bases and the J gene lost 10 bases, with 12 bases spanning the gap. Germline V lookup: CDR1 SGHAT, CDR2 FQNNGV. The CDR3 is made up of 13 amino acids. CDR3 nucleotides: TGTGCCAGCAGCTTTGGGGAGACGGGAAAACTGTTTTTT. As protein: CASSFGETGKLFF. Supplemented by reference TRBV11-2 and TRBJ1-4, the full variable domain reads EAGVAQSPRYKIIEKRQSVAFWCNPISGHATLYWYQQILGQGPKLLIQFQNNGVVDDSQLPKDRFSAERLKGVDSTLKIQPAKLEDSAVYLCASSFGETGKLFFGSGTQLSVL.

This CDR3 reads CASRPTGNMNTEAFF. The DNA for the CDR3 is TGTGCCAGCAGACCGACAGGGAACATGAACACTGAAGCTTTCTTT. This rearrangement joins TRBV3-1 (or the pseudogene TRBV3-2) to TRBJ1-1; 7 bases are shared with TRBD1. Germline CDR1 and CDR2: LGHDT and YNNKEL (reference sequence). The CDR3 is made up of 15 amino acids. The V segment lost 6 bases and the J segment 0 bases; nucleotides outside the gene matches: 7.

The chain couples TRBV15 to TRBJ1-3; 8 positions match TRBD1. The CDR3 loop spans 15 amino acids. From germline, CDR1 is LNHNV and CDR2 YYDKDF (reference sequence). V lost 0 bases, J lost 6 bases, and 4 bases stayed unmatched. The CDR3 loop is CATSREGTGLNTIYF. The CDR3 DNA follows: TGTGCCACCAGCAGAGAGGGGACAGGACTAAACACCATATATTTT.

The CDR3 DNA reads as TGTGCCAGCAGCTTTTCGGTTGACAGTGGGAATGAAAAACTGTTTTTT. It encodes CASSFSVDSGNEKLFF. The chain combines TRBV5-4 with TRBJ1-4, with D perhaps TRBD1 (5 bases). The germline V gene encodes CDR1 SGHNT and CDR2 YYREEE (reference sequence). Trimming stripped 2 bases from V and 5 bases from J, with 16 bases between. CDR3 length: 16 residues. Drawing the rest from reference TRBV5-4 and TRBJ1-4, the complete variable domain is ETGVTQSPTHLIKTRGQQVTLRCSSQSGHNTVSWYQQALGQGPQFIFQYYREEENGRGNFPPRFSGLQFPNYSSELNVNALELDDSALYLCASSFSVDSGNEKLFFGSGTQLSVL.

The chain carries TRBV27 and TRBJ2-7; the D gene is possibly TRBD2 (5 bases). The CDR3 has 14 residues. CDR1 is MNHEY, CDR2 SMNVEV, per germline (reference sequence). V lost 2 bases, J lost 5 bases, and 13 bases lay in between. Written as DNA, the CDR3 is TGTGCCAGCAGTTTAGGCCGGCCCGGGGACGAGCAGTACTTC. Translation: CASSLGRPGDEQYF.

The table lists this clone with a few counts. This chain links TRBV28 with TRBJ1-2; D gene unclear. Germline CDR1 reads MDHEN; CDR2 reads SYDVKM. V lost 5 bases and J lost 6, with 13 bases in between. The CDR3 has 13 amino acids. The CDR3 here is CASSPGPEHGYTF. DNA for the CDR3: TGTGCCAGCAGTCCGGGTCCCGAGCATGGCTACACCTTC.

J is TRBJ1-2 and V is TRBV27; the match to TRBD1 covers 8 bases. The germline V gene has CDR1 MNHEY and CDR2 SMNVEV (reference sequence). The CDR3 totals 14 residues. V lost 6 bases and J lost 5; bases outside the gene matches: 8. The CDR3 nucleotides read TGTGCCAGCAGAGGGACAGGAAGCCTTTATGGCTACACCTTC. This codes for CASRGTGSLYGYTF.

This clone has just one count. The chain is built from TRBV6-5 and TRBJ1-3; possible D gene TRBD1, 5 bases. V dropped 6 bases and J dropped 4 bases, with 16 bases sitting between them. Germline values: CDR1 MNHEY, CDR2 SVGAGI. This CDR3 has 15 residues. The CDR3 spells CASSLNRFGGNTIYF. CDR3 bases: TGTGCCAGCAGCCTCAACAGGTTTGGCGGAAACACCATATATTTT.

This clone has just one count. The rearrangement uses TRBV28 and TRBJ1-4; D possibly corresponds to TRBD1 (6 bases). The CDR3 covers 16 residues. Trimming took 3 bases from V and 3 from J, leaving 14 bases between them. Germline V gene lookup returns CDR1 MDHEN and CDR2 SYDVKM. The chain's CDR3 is CASSFLGRGANEKLFF. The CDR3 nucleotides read TGTGCCAGCAGTTTTCTGGGCAGGGGCGCTAATGAAAAACTGTTTTTT.

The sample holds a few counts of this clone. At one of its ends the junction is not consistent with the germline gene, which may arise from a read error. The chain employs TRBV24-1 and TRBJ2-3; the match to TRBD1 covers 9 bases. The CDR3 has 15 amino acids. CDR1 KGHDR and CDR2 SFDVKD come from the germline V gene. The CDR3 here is CATSGRDRGTGTQYF. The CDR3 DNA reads TGTGCCACCAGTGGCAGAGACAGGGGGACAGGTACGCAGTATTTT.

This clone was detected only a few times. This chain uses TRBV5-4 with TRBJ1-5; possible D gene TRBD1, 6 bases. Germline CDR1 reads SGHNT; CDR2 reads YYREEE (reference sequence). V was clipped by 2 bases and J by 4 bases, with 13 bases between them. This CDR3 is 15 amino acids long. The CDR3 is CASSFAGRGNQPQHF. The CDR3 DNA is TGTGCCAGCAGCTTCGCGGGGAGGGGGAATCAGCCCCAGCATTTT.